The clone carrying this T cell receptor (beta chain) was observed at least ten times. The antigen is not known. The data belong to a study of regulatory T cells in long-lasting Graves disease. This sample's time point: persistent/refractory GD, antithyroid drugs over 5 years with positive TRAb. After RNA was extracted from PBMCs, the TCR library was made from it. According to the study, TCR beta libraries were built with iRepertoire HTBI primers and CDR3-region Arm-PCR. One entry per CDR3 protein, called by TCRdb with MiXCR from the multiplex PCR reads. The sample lists around 340,000 distinct CDR3 sequences, roughly 21% occurring once. V gave up 5 bases and J gave up 3 bases; unmatched junction bases: 11. Per the germline V gene, CDR1 is DFQATT and CDR2 is SNEGSKA (reference sequence). The CDR3 runs to 15 residues. Study results and caveats: The study found TRBV28, TRBJ1-2 and TRBJ2-5 favored in persistent disease.

This receptor was taken from a female donor with Graves disease. The rearrangement uses TRBV20-1 and TRBJ2-7, with TRBD1 identical over 9 bases. The sequenced sample was peripheral blood mononuclear cells (PBMCs), obtained when the disease was refractory, from a patient treated with antithyroid drugs. Here the CDR3 reads CSAHTGTGNIYEQYF. Here the CDR3 DNA reads TGCAGTGCTCATACCGGGACAGGGAATATCTACGAGCAGTACTTC.